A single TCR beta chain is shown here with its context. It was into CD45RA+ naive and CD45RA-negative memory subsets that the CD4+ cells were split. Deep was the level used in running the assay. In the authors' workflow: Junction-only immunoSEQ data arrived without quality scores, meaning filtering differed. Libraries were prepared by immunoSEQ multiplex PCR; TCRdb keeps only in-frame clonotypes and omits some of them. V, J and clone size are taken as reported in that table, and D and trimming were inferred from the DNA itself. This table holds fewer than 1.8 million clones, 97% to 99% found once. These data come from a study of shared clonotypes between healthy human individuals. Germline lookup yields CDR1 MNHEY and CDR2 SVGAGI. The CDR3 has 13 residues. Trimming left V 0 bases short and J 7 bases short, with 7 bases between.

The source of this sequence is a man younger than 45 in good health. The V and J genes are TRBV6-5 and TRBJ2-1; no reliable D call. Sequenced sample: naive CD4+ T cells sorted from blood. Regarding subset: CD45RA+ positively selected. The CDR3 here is CASSYSKRNEQFF. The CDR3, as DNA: TGTGCCAGCAGTTACTCGAAAAGAAATGAGCAGTTCTTC.